Sequencing of this T cell receptor beta chain was carried out in a study of a mutant IDH1 vaccine in newly diagnosed glioma. Study context: Therapy received beforehand was radiotherapy, temozolomide, or both, with most patients given both.

Clones were read by immunoSEQ multiplex PCR, and TCRdb kept only the in-frame ones, dropping some. Counted here are tens of thousands of clones, about four fifths occurring once; the ten biggest clones make up roughly a fifth. Noted time point: baseline, week 1 (first vaccination visit). Stated treatment: pre-vaccination baseline after standard-of-care therapy. The CDR3 totals 18 residues. Germline loops: CDR1 PRHDT, CDR2 FYEKMQ (reference sequence). V was trimmed by 4 bases and J by 0 bases, leaving 21 bases between them. The clonotype originates from a man aged 25-45 years with glioma. The genes are TRBV13 and TRBJ1-2; possible D gene TRBD1, 6 bases. The input for sequencing was PBMCs, taken from a glioma patient treated with radiotherapy, temozolomide or both. The CDR3 bases are TGTGCCAGCAGCTCAAGTGGGACACCGTTTTTAGCTAACTATGGCTACACCTTC. Translated: CASSSSGTPFLANYGYTF. Complete variable domain (other parts from reference TRBV13 and TRBJ1-2): AAGVIQSPRHLIKEKRETATLKCYPIPRHDTVYWYQQGPGQDPQFLISFYEKMQSDKGSIPDRFSAQQFSDYHSELNMSSLELGDSALYFCASSSSGTPFLANYGYTFGSGTRLTVV.